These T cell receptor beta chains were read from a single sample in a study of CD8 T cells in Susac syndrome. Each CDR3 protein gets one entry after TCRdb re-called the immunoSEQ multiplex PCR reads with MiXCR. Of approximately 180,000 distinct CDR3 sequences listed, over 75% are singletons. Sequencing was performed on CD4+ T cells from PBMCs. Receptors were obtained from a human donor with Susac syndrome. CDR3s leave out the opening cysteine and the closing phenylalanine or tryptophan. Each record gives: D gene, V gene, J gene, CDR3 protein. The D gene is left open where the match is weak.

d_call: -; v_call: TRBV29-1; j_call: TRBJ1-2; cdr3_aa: SVETAPNYGYT
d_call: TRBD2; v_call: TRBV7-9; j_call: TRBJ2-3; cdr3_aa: ASSFGASGGTDTQY
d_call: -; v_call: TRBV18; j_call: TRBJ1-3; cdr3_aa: ASSPYSQGSRPGGNTIY
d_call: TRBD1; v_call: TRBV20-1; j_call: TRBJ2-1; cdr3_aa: SATGGSYNEQF
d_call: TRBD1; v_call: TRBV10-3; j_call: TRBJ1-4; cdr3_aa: AANRGPLEKLF
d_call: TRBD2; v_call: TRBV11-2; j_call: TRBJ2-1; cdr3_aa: ASSRLATKQFYNEQF
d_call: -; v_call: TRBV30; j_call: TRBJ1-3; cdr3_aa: AWTQKSGNTIY
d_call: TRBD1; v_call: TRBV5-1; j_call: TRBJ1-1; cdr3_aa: ASSLAGGRTEAF
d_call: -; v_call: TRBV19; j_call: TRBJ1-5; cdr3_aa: ASKLVDPNQPQH
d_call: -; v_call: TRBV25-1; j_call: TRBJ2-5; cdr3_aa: ASSDFGRGRQETQY
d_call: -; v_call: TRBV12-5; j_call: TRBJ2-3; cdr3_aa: ASGLFSKAADTQY
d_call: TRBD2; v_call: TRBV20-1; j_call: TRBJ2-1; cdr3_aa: SAVLAGYSSEQF
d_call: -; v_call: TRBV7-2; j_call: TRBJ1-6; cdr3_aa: ASSNKPPGETYNSPLH
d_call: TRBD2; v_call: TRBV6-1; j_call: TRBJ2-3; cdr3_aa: ASSRGLAGEGDTQY
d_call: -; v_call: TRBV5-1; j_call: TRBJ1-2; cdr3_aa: ASSLASYNYGYT
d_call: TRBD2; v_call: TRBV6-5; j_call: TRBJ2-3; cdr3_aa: ASSVAGGGADTQY
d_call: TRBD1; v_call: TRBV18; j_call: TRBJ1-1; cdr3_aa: ASSQTGGQSTEAF
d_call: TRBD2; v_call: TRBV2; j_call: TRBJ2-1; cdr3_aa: ASTDSGRAYTYNEQF
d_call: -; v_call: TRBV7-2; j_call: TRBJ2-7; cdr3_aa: ASSLEGRVSYEQY
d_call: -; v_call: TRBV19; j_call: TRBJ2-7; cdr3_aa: ASRRDTPYEQY
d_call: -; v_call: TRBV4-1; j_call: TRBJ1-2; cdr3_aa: ASSPSPALSAANYGYT
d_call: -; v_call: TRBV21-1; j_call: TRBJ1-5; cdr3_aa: ACRDRRYQPQH
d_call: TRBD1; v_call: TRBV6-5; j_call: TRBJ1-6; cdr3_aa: ASSYVRTGVKSPLH
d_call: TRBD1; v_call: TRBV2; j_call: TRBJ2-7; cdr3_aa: ASGGQGYEQY
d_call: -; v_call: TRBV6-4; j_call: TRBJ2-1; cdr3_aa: ASWENEQF
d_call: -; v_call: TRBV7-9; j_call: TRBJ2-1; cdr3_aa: ASSLAFEQF
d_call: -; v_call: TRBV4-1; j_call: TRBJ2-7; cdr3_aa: ASSQDGYQAYEQY
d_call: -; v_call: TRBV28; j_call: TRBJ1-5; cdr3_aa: ASHREVGPSNQPQH
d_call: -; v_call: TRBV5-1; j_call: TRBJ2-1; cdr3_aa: ASSLAEVREDNEQF
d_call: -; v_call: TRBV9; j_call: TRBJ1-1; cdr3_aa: ASSVDQGGTEAF
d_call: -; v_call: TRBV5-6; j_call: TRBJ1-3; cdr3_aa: ASSFTAWDSGNTIY
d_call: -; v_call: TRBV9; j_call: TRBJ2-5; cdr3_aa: ASSVAGGLRQETQY
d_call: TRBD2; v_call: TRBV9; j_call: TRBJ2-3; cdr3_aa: ASSATWTSGGSDTQY
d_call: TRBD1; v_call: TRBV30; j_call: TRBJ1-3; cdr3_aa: ASRDRGGGNTIY
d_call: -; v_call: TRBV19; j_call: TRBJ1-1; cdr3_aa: ASSNEGSITEAF
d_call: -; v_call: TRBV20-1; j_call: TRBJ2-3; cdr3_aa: SAPRSDTQY
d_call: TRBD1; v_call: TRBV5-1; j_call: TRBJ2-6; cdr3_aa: ASSLVRARSGTGDRSGANVLT
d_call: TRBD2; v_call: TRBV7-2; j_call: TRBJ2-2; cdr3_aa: ASSEQRGNTGELF
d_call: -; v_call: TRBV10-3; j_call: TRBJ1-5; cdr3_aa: AISVHSNQPQH
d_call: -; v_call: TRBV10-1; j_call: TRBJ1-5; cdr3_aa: ASSESWAQPQH
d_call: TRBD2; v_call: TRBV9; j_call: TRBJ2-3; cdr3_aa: ASSPQAGLTDTQY
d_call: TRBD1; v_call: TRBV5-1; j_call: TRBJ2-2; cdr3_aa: ASSLAAGGTGELF
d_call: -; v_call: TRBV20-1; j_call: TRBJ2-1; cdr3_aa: SASVSETKQF
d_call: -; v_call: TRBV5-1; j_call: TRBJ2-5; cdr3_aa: ASSLAQETQY
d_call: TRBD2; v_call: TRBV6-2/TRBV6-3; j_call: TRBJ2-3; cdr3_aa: ARGPVLAGSTDTQY
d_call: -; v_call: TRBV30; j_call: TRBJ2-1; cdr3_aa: AWSGEGEQF
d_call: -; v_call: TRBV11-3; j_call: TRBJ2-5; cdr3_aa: ASSPADQETQY
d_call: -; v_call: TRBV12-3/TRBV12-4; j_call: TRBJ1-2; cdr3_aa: ASSPPGRSGYT
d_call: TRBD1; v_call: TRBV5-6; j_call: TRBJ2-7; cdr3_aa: ASSPLGQASGEQY